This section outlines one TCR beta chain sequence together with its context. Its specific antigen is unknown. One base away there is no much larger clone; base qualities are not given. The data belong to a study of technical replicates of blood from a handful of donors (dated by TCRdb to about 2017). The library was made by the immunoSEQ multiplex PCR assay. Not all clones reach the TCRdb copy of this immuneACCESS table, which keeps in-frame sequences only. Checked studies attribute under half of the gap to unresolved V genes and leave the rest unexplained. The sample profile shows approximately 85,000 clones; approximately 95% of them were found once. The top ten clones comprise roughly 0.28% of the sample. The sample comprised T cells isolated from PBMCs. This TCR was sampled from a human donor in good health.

The CDR3: CASSESLNPSSTEAFF. The nucleotides read TGCGCCAGCAGTGAGTCGTTGAATCCCTCGAGCACTGAAGCTTTCTTT. This chain joins TRBV10-1 to TRBJ1-1, with the D gene not confidently named. V was cut back by 0 bases and J by 4 bases, leaving a gap of 15 bases between them. The germline V gene (reference sequence) sets CDR1 to WNHNN and CDR2 to SYGVQD. The CDR3 spans 16 residues, from the cysteine through the phenylalanine. Only the CDR3 region is kept as DNA, spanning 48 bases read in frame from base 1.